Sequencing of this T cell receptor (beta chain) was carried out in a study of blood T cell repertoires in COVID-19. Study-wide context: Specimens from acute and convalescent COVID-19 originated in the United States, Italy and Spain. From T cells, B-cell-depleted T cells, or PBMCs came the material, which was cDNA or gDNA.

The CDR3 spans 17 residues. V lost 6 bases and J lost 4, with 22 bases in between. Germline V gives CDR1 LNHDA, CDR2 SQIVND (reference sequence). Original handling: By means of reference gene primer amplification, nucleated cell counts were estimated. Here immunoSEQ multiplex PCR was the method, and the copy in TCRdb shows in-frame clones only, minus some. That table is the source of V, J and clone size, and D and trimming were worked out from the DNA. The table has about 180,000 clones, about 81% seen once. This clone was observed once. The chain recombines TRBV19 with TRBJ1-5; D is unclear. This TCR was sampled from an elderly woman with COVID-19, enrolled during active disease. The sample comprised peripheral blood. CDR3: CASRIGFGGSINQPQHF. CDR3 bases: TGTGCCAGTAGGATCGGTTTTGGAGGGTCAATAAATCAGCCCCAGCATTTT. Together with reference TRBV19 and TRBJ1-5, the CDR3 gives the full variable domain: DGGITQSPKYLFRKEGQNVTLSCEQNLNHDAMYWYRQDPGQGLRLIYYSQIVNDFQKGDIAEGYSVSREKKESFPLTVTSAQKNPTAFYLCASRIGFGGSINQPQHFGDGTRLSIL.